These 12 T cell receptor beta chains were sequenced from one sample in a study of graft-versus-host responses after intestinal transplantation. Clones were read by immunoSEQ multiplex PCR, and TCRdb kept only the in-frame ones, dropping some. The table lists around 97,000 clones, 75% to 95% of them singletons, with roughly 5.5% in the top ten. No cognate antigen is known for these TCRs. Here the sequenced sample was unstimulated CD8+ T cells sorted from spleen or lymph node cells, taken before intestinal transplant. The source is a human donor who received an intestinal transplant.

The rearrangement links TRBV7-9 to TRBJ2-1; D not certain. V was cut by 2 bases and J by 2 bases, with 4 bases left in between. The CDR3 is made up of 13 amino acids. Germline assignment: CDR1 SEHNR and CDR2 FQNEAQ (reference sequence). CDR3 sequence: CASSLTAYNEQFF. CDR3 nucleotides: TGTGCCAGCAGCTTAACCGCCTACAATGAGCAGTTCTTC.

Points on this clone: The sample carries other DNA sequences with the same CDR3. The V call is TRBV27, the J call TRBJ2-7, with a possible D match to TRBD1 (6 bases). V gave up 0 bases and J gave up 1 base, with 7 bases separating them. Per germline, CDR1 MNHEY and CDR2 SMNVEV (reference sequence). The CDR3 is 14 residues long. CDR3 loop: CASSLSDSSYEQYF. CDR3 coding DNA: TGTGCCAGCAGTTTATCGGACAGTTCCTACGAGCAGTACTTC.

The chain recombines TRBV19 with TRBJ2-7, with 14 positions matching TRBD2. The germline gives CDR1 LNHDA, CDR2 SQIVND (reference sequence). V was clipped by 5 bases and J by 7 bases; unmatched bases: 10. The CDR3 consists of 16 residues. CDR3 bases: TGTGCCAGTAGTCCCGGACTAGCGGGAGGTTTTATGGAGCAGTACTTC. Its translation: CASSPGLAGGFMEQYF.

As DNA, the CDR3 is TGTGCCAGCAGTTCATTTACGAGCTCCTACGAGCAGTACTTC. It specifies CASSSFTSSYEQYF. The V call is TRBV6-1, the J call TRBJ2-7; D gene ambiguous. Germline V gene sequence: CDR1 MNHNS, CDR2 SASEGT. V was cut by 5 bases and J by 0 bases, with 11 bases left in between. The CDR3 totals 14 residues.

V gene TRBV4-1 combines with J gene TRBJ1-3; D might be TRBD1 (5 bases). The V end was cut by 6 bases, the J end by 0 bases, with 18 bases between. There are 17 residues in the CDR3. The germline gives CDR1 MGHRA, CDR2 YSYEKL. The CDR3 region is CASSQLRGASSGNTIYF. The CDR3 nucleotides read TGCGCCAGCAGTCAGTTAAGGGGAGCCTCCTCTGGAAACACCATATATTTT.

The rearrangement links TRBV9 to TRBJ1-6, with 7 positions matching TRBD1. Looked up from germline, CDR1 is SGDLS and CDR2 is YYNGEE. With V trimmed by 3 bases and J by 7 bases, 10 bases remained unmatched. The CDR3 has 16 residues. This CDR3 reads CASSASRVQGNSPLHF. The CDR3 nucleotides are TGTGCCAGCAGCGCCAGCCGCGTACAGGGGAATTCACCCCTCCACTTT.

V gene TRBV5-4 combines with J gene TRBJ2-7; 11 bases fit TRBD2. Germline V gene sequence: CDR1 SGHNT, CDR2 YYREEE (reference sequence). With V trimmed by 3 bases and J by 4 bases, 3 bases remained unmatched. There are 14 residues in the CDR3. CDR3 amino acids: CASSSGLADYEQYF. The CDR3 DNA reads TGTGCCAGCAGCTCGGGACTAGCGGATTACGAGCAGTACTTC.

The chain uses TRBV11-2 and TRBJ2-1; D is perhaps TRBD1 (6 bases). CDR3 length: 15 residues. CDR1 SGHAT and CDR2 FQNNGV come from the germline V gene. The germline V and J ends were trimmed by 2 bases and 0 bases, with 8 bases remaining between them. DNA for the CDR3: TGTGCCAGCAGCTTATGGGACAACTCCTACAATGAGCAGTTCTTC. It translates to CASSLWDNSYNEQFF.

This clone was seen just once. V and J are TRBV25-1 and TRBJ2-7; D is possibly TRBD2 (6 bases). With 4 bases removed from V and 3 bases from J, the gap between germline ends came to 10 bases. From germline, CDR1 is MGHDK and CDR2 SYGVNS. The CDR3 has 13 amino acids. The CDR3 region has the DNA TGTGCCAGCAGTGGCAACGGGGGCTACGAGCAGTACTTC. This codes for CASSGNGGYEQYF.

The genes are TRBV4-1 and TRBJ1-5, with unresolved D. Germline V gene lookup returns CDR1 MGHRA and CDR2 YSYEKL. Deletions cut 0 bases from V and 1 base from J, with 4 bases between. There are 14 residues in the CDR3. The CDR3 sequence is CASSQDPSNQPQHF. DNA of the CDR3: TGCGCCAGCAGCCAAGATCCCAGCAATCAGCCCCAGCATTTT.

The chain recombines TRBV25-1 with TRBJ2-3, with 11 bases lining up with TRBD2. The CDR3 is made up of 17 amino acids. V was clipped by 3 bases and J by 2 bases; unmatched bases: 7. Germline values: CDR1 MGHDK, CDR2 SYGVNS. CDR3 protein: CASSEIFSGGATDTQYF. The CDR3, as DNA: TGTGCCAGCAGTGAGATATTTAGCGGGGGGGCCACAGATACGCAGTATTTT.

V usage is TRBV6-5 and J usage is TRBJ1-4; no reliable D call. From germline, CDR1 is MNHEY and CDR2 SVGAGI. The V gene lost 6 bases and the J gene lost 6 bases, with 8 bases spanning the gap. The CDR3 length is 12 residues. In DNA form, the CDR3 reads TGTGCCAGCAGCCCCTGGGATGAAAAACTGTTTTTT. Its translation: CASSPWDEKLFF.